The table lists the clone carrying this TCR beta chain with a few counts. Its antigen is currently unknown. The CDR3 runs 12 residues. V lost 8 bases and J 1 base, leaving 8 bases between the germline ends. Germline CDR1 SNHLY, CDR2 FYNNEI. This record comes from a study of early T cells in non-severe SARS-CoV-2 infection. At the level of the study: Sequencing input comprised bulk RNA from unsorted whole blood; chain pairing was not available.

The library protocol tagged individual cDNA molecules with unique molecular identifiers. One entry per CDR3 protein, called by TCRdb with MiXCR from the 5' RACE reads. This sample has 100,000 to 140,000 distinct CDR3 sequences; around 10% occur once, and the top ten carry 6.5% to 8%. Whole-study findings and limits: The study's VDJdb matching favored anti-spike CD8 responses and missed private and CD4 specificities.

Material for sequencing was whole blood. This TCR was recovered from an adult who was a healthcare worker with PCR-confirmed SARS-CoV-2 infection or an uninfected control (not recorded which). The chain couples TRBV2 to TRBJ2-5; no reliable D call. In DNA, the CDR3 is TGTGCCAGCGAGGAACCCCAAGAGACCCAGTACTTC. This translates into CASEEPQETQYF.